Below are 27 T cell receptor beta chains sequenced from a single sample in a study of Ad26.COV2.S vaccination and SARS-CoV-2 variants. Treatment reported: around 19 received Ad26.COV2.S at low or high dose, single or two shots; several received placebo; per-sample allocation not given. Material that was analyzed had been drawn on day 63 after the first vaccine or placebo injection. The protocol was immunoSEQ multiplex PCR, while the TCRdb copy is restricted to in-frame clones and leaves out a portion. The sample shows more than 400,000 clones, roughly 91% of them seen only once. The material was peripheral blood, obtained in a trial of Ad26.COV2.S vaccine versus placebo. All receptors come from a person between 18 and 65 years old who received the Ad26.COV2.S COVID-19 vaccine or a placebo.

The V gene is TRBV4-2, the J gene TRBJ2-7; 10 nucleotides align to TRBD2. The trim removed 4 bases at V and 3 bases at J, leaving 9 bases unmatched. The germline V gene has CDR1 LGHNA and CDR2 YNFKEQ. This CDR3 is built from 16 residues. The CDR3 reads CASSLSLAGEIYEQYF. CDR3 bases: TGTGCCAGCAGCCTCTCCCTAGCGGGAGAAATCTACGAGCAGTACTTC.

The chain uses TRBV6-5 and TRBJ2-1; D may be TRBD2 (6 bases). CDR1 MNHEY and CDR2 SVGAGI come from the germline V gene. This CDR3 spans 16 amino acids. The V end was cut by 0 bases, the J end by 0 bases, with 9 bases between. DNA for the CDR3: TGTGCCAGCAGTTACTCGAGGGACTTCTCCTACAATGAGCAGTTCTTC. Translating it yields CASSYSRDFSYNEQFF.

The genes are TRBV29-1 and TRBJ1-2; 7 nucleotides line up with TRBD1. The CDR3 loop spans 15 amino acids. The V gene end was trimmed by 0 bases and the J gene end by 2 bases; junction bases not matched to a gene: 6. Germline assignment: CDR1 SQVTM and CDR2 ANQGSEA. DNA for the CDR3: TGCAGCGTTGAAGATCCACCGACAGGGAACTATGGCTACACCTTC. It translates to CSVEDPPTGNYGYTF.

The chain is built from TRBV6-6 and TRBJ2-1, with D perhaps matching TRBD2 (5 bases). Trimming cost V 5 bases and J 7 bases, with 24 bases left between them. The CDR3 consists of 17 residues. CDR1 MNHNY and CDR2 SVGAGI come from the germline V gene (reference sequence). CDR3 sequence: CASSQLGGGINMNEQFF. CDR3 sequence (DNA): TGTGCCAGCAGTCAACTCGGCGGAGGTATCAATATGAATGAGCAGTTCTTC.

The chain's CDR3 is CAIGQGNQETQYF. The CDR3 nucleotides are TGTGCCATTGGACAGGGGAACCAAGAGACCCAGTACTTC. J is TRBJ2-5 and V is TRBV10-3; 9 nucleotides line up with TRBD1. Germline V gives CDR1 ENHRY, CDR2 SYGVKD. The ends lost 9 bases at V and 0 bases at J; junction bases unmatched: 2. The CDR3 extends over 13 amino acids.

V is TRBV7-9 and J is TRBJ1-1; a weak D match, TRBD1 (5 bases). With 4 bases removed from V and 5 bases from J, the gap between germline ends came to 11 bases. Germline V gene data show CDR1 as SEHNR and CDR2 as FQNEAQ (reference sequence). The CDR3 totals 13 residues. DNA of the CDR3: TGTGCCAGCAGCTCAAGCTCAGGGACTGAAGCTTTCTTT. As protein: CASSSSSGTEAFF.

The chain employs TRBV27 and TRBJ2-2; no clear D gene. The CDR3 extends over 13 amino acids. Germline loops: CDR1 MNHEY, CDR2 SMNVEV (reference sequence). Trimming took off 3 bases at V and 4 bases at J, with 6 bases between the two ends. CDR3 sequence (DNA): TGTGCCAGCAGTTTGTGGGCCACCGGGGAGCTGTTTTTT. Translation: CASSLWATGELFF.

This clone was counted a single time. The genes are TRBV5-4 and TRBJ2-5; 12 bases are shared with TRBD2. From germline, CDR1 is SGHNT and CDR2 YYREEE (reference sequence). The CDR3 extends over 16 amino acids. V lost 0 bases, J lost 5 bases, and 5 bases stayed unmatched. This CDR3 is CASSLGLAGVGETQYF. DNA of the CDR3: TGTGCCAGCAGCTTGGGACTAGCGGGAGTCGGGGAGACCCAGTACTTC.

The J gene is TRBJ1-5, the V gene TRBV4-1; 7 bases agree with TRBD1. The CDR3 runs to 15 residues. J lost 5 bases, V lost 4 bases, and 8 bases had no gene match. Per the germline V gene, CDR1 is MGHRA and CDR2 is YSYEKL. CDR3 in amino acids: CASSPPDRNYQPQHF. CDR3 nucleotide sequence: TGCGCCAGCAGCCCACCGGACAGGAATTATCAGCCCCAGCATTTT.

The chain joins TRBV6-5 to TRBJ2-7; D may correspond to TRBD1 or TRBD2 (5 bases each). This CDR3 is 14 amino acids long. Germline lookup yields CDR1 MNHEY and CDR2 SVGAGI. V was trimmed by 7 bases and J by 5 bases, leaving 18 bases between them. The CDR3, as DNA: TGTGCCAGCATTTTACGATGGGGGTTCAACGAGCAGTACTTC. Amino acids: CASILRWGFNEQYF.

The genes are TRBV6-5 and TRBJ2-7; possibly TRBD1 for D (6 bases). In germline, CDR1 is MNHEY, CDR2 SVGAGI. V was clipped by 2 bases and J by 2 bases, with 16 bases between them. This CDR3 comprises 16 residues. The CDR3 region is CASSYSDRPSPYEQYF. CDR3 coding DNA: TGTGCCAGCAGTTACAGCGACAGGCCTTCCCCCTACGAGCAGTACTTC.

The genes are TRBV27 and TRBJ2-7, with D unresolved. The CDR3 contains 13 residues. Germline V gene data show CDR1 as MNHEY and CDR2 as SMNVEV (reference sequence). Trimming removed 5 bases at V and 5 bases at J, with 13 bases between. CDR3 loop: CASSGKVLDEQYF. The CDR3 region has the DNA TGTGCCAGCAGTGGTAAGGTTTTGGACGAGCAGTACTTC.

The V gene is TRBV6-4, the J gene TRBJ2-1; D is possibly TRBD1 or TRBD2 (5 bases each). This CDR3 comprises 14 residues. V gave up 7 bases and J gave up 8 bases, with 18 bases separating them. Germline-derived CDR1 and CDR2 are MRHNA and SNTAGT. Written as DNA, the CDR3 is TGTGCCAGCAAGCCGGGACCATCTCTGGATGAGCAGTTCTTC. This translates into CASKPGPSLDEQFF.

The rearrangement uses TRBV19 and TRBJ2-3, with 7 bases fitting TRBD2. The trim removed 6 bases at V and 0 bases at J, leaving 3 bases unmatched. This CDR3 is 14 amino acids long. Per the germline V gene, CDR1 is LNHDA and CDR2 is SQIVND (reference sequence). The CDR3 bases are TGTGCCAGTAGGAGTAGCGGGAGCACAGATACGCAGTATTTT. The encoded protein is CASRSSGSTDTQYF.

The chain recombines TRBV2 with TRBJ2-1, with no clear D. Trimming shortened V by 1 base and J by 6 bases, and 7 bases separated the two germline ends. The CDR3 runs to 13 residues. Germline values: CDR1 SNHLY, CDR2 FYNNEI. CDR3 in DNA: TGTGCCAGCAGTGAAGTATGGCGCAATGAGCAGTTCTTC. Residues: CASSEVWRNEQFF.

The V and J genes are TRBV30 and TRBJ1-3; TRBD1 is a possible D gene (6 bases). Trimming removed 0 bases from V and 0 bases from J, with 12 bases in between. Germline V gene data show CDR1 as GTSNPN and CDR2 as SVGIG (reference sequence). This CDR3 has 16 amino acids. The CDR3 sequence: CAWSVLPGHSGNTIYF. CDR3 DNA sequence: TGTGCCTGGAGTGTACTTCCGGGACACTCTGGAAACACCATATATTTT.

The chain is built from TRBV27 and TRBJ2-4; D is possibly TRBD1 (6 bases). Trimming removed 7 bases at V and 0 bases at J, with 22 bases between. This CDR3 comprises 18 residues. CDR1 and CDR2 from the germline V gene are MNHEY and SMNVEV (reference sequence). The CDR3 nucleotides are TGTGCCAGCATTGGTACAGGGATAAGTGGGGTAGCCAAAAACATTCAGTACTTC. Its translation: CASIGTGISGVAKNIQYF.

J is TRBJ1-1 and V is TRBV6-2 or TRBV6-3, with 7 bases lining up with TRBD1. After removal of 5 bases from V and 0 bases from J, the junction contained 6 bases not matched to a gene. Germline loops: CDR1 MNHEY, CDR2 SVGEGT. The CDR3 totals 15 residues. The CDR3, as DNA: TGTGCCAGCAGTGACCTGACAGGGTTGAACACTGAAGCTTTCTTT. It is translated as CASSDLTGLNTEAFF.

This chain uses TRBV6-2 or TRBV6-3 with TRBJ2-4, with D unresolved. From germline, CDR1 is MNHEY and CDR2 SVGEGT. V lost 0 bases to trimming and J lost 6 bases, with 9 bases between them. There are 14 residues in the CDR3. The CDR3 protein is CASSYSIISNIQYF. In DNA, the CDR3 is TGTGCCAGCAGTTACTCGATAATATCAAACATTCAGTACTTC.

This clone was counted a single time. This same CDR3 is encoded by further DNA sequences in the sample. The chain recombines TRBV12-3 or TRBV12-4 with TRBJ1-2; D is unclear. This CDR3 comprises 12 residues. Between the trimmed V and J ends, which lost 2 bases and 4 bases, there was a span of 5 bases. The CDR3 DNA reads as TGTGCCAGCAGTTTAATTGGCTATGGCTACACCTTC. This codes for CASSLIGYGYTF.

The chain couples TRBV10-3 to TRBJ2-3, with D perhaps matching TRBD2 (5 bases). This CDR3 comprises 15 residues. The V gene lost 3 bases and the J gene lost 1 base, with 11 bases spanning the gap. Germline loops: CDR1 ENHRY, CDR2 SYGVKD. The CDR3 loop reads CAISDGVSGTDTQYF. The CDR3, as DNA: TGTGCCATCAGTGATGGGGTTAGCGGCACAGATACGCAGTATTTT.

The CDR3, as DNA: TGTGCCAGCAGCTTATGGGAGCGAGAGACCCAGTACTTC. This encodes CASSLWERETQYF. The chain combines TRBV7-3 with TRBJ2-5; the D gene is possibly TRBD2 (5 bases). The CDR3 runs 13 residues. V lost 2 bases and J 4 bases, leaving 8 bases between the germline ends. Germline assignment: CDR1 SGHTA and CDR2 FQGTGA.

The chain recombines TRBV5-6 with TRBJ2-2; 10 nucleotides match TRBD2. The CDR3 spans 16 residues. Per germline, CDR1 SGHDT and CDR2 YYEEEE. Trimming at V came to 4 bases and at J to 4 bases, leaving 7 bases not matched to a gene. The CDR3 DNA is TGTGCCAGCAGCACCAGAGCGGGAGGGAGCACCGGGGAGCTGTTTTTT. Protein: CASSTRAGGSTGELFF.

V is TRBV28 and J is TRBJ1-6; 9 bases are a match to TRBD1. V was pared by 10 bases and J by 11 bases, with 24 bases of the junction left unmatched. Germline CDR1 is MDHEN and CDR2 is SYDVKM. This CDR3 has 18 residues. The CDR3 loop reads CATKFPRGRGQGIPPLHF. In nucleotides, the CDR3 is TGTGCCACCAAGTTTCCGAGGGGGCGCGGACAGGGGATTCCACCCCTCCACTTT.

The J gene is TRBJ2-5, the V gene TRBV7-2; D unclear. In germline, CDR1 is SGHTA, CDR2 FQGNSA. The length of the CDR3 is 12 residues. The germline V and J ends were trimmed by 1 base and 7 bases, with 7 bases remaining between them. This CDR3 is CASSLEERTQYF. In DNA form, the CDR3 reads TGTGCCAGCAGCTTAGAGGAACGGACCCAGTACTTC.

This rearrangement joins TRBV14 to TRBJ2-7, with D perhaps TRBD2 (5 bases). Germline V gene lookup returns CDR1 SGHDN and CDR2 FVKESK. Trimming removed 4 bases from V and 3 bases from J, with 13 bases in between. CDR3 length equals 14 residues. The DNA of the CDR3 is TGTGCCAGCAGCCTCGGAGGCGGGCACTACGAGCAGTACTTC. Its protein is CASSLGGGHYEQYF.

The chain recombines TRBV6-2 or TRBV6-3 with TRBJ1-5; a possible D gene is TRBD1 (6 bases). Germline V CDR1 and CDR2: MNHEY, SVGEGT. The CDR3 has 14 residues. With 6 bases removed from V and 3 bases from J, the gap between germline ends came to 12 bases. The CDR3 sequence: CASSQGSANQPQHF. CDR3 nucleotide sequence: TGTGCCAGCAGCCAGGGGTCAGCCAATCAGCCCCAGCATTTT.